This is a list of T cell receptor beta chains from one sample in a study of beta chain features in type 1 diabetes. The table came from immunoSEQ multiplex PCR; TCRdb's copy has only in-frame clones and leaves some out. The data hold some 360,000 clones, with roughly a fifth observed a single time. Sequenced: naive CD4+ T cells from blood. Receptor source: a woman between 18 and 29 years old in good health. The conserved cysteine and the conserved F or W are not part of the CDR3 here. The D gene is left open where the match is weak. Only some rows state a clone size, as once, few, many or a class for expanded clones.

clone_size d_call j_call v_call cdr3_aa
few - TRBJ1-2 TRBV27 ASSFGRGDGYT
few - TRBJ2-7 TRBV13 ASSLEGPSYEQY
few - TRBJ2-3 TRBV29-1 SVEVGGLSSTDTQY
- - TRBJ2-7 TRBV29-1 SVEKPDTLEQY
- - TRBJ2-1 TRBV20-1 SARTELGQF
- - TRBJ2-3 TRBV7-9 ASSIAADTQY
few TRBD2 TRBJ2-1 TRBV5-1 ASSSTSGNYNEQF
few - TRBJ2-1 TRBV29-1 SVEDQGRYNEQF
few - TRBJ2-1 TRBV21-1 ASRGGLAGSKGDEQF
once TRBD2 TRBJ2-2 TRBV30 AWSPPRTSAARELF
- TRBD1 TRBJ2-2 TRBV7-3 ASSYGTENTGELF
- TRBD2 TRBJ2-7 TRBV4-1 ASSHPLAGGRPEQY
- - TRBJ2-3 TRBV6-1 ASRPNRDGTDTQY
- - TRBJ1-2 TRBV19 ASTRTVGYGYT
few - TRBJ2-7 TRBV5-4 ASSLEASVRYEQY
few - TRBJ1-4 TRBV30 AWSDPTGWFRKLF
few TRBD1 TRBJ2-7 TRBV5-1 ASRGQGFYEQY
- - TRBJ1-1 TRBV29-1 SAKQGTTEAF
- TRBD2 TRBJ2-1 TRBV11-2 ASSPEVTSGFYNEQF
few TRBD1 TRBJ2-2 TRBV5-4 ASSLEQGAGTGELF
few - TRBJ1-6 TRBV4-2 ASSQEYSSNSPLH
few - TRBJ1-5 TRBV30 AWSAWTGSNQPQH
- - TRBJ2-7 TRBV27 ASSSVENYEQY
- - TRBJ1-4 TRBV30 AWSVQGLDEKLF
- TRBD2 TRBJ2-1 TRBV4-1 ASSQGLAGGRRYNEQF
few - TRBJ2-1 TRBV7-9 ASSSRRHEQF
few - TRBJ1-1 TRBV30 AWSYDTGAEAF
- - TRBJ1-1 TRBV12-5 ASVPEGERNTEAF
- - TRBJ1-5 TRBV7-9 ASSRNSNQPQH
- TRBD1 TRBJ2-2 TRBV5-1 ASSYGQEDGELF
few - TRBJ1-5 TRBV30 AWSGGLPHQPQH
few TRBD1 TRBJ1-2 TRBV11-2 ASSRDRANYGYT
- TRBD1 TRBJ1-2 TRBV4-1 ASSQGPGTDYGYT
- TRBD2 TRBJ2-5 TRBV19 ASSVARGVWETQY
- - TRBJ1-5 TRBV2 ASSEYRVMNQPQH
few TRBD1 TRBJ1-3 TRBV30 AWKGGAAHTIY
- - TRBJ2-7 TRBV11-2 ASSLSGPEQY
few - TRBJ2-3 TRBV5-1 ASSQSTDTQY
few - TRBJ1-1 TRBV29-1 SVHPVPHRESTEAF
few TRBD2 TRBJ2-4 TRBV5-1 ASSPGRRESIQY
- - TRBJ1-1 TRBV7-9 ASSLGGGRSEAF